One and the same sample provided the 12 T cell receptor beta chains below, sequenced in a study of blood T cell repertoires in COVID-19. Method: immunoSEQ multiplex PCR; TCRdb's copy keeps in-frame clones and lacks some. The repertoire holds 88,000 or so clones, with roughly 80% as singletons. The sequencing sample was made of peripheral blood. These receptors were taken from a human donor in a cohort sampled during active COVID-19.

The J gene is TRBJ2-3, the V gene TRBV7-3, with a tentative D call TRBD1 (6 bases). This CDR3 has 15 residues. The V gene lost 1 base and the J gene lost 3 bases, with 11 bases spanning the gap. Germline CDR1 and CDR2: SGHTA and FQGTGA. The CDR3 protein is CASSLRSQGTDTQYF. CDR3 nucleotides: TGTGCCAGCAGCTTAAGATCCCAGGGGACAGATACGCAGTATTTT. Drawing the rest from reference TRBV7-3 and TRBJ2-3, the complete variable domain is GAGVSQTPSNKVTEKGKYVELRCDPISGHTALYWYRQSLGQGPEFLIYFQGTGAADDSGLPNDRFFAVRPEGSVSTLKIQRTERGDSAVYLCASSLRSQGTDTQYFGPGTRLTVL.

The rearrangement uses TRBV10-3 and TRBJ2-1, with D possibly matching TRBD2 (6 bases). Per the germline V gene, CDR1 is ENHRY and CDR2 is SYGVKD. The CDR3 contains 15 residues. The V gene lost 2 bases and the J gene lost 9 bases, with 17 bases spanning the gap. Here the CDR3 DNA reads TGTGCCATCAGTGAGAGGATAACTCGGGGAGGTGAGCAGTTCTTC. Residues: CAISERITRGGEQFF.

The DNA of the CDR3 is TGTGCCAGCACAGAGGTACTAGCGGGATCCTACGAGCAGTACTTC. This encodes CASTEVLAGSYEQYF. The chain links TRBV2 to TRBJ2-7, with 10 bases that match TRBD2. With V trimmed by 7 bases and J by 1 base, 7 bases remained unmatched. Germline V lookup: CDR1 SNHLY, CDR2 FYNNEI. This CDR3 is 15 amino acids long.

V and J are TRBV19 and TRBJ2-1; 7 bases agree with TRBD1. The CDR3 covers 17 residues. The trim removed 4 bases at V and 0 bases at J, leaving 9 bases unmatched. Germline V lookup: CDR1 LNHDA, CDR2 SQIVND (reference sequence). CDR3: CASSNPTGTDSYNEQFF. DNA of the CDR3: TGTGCCAGTAGTAACCCCACCGGGACAGACTCCTACAATGAGCAGTTCTTC. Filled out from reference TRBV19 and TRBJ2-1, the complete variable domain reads DGGITQSPKYLFRKEGQNVTLSCEQNLNHDAMYWYRQDPGQGLRLIYYSQIVNDFQKGDIAEGYSVSREKKESFPLTVTSAQKNPTAFYLCASSNPTGTDSYNEQFFGPGTRLTVL.

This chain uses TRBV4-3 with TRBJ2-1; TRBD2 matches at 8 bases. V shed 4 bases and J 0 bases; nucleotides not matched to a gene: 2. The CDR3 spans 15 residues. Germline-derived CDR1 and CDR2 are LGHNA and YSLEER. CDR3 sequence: CASSPGGGSYNEQFF. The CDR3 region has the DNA TGCGCCAGCAGCCCGGGAGGGGGCTCCTACAATGAGCAGTTCTTC.

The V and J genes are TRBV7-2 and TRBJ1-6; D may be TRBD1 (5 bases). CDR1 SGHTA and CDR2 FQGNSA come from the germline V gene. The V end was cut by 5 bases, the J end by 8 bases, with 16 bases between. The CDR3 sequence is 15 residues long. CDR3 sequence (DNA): TGTGCCAGCAGCCAAGCGCGGGGCTTGCATTCACCCCTCCACTTT. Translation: CASSQARGLHSPLHF.

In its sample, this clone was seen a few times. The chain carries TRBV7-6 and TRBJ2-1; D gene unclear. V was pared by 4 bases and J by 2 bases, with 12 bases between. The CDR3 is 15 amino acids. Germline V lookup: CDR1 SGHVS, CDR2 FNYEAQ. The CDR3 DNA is TGTGCCAGCAGCTCAAACCTTAGCCCCTACAATGAGCAGTTCTTC. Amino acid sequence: CASSSNLSPYNEQFF.

CDR3 loop: CAISDSQKETQYF. The DNA for the CDR3 is TGTGCCATCAGTGACAGTCAAAAAGAGACCCAGTACTTC. The rearrangement links TRBV10-3 to TRBJ2-5; no clear D gene. The CDR3 covers 13 residues. CDR1 is ENHRY and CDR2 is SYGVKD in the germline V gene. The germline V and J ends were trimmed by 3 bases and 3 bases, with 8 bases remaining between them.

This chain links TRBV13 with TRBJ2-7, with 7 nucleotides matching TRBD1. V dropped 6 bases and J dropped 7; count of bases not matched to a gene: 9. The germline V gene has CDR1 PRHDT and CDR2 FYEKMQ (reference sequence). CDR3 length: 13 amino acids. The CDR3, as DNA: TGTGCCAGCAGAGCCGGGACAGTCGGGGAGCAGTACTTC. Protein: CASRAGTVGEQYF.

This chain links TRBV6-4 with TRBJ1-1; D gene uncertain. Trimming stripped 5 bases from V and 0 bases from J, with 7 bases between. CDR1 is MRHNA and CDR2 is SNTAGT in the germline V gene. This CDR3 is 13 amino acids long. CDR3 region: CASSFHMNTEAFF. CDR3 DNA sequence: TGTGCCAGCAGTTTTCACATGAACACTGAAGCTTTCTTT.

The CDR3 loop is CASSIWGLAGIVEQFF. CDR3 sequence (DNA): TGTGCCAGTAGTATTTGGGGACTAGCGGGGATAGTGGAGCAGTTCTTC. The J gene is TRBJ2-1, the V gene TRBV19; 13 nucleotides line up with TRBD2. The junction had 9 bases not matched to a gene; V was cut back by 3 bases and J by 10 bases. CDR1 is LNHDA and CDR2 is SQIVND in the germline V gene (reference sequence). The CDR3 spans 16 residues.

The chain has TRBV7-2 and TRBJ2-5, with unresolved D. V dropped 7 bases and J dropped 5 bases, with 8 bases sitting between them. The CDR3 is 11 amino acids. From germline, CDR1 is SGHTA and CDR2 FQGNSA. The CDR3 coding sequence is TGTGCCAGCAACATCGGGGAGACCCAGTACTTC. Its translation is CASNIGETQYF. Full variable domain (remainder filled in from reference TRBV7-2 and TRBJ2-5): GAGVSQSPSNKVTEKGKDVELRCDPISGHTALYWYRQSLGQGLEFLIYFQGNSAPDKSGLPSDRFSAERTGGSVSTLTIQRTQQEDSAVYLCASNIGETQYFGPGTRLLVL.